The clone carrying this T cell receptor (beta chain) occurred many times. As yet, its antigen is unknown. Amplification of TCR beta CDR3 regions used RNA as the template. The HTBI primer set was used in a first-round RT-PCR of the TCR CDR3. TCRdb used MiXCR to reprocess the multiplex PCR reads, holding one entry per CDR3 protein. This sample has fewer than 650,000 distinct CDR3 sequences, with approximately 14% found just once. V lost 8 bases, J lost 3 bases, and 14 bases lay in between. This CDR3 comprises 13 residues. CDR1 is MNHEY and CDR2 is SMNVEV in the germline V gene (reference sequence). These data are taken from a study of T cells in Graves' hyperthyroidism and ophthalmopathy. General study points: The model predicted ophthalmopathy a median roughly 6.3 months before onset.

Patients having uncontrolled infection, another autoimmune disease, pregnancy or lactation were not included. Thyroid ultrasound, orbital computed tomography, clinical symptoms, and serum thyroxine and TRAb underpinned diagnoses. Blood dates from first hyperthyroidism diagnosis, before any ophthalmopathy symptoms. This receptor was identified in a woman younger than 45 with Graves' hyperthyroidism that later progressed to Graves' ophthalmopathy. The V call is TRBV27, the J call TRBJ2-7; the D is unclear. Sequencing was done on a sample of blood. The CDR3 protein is CASGVTAIYEQYF. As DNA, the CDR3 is TGTGCCAGCGGGGTGACGGCCATCTACGAGCAGTACTTC.